This T cell receptor (beta chain) was documented in a study of Ad26.COV2.S vaccination and SARS-CoV-2 variants. Turning to the study itself: The trial was COV1001 and the donor's arm was Ad26.COV2.S.

The repertoire was sequenced with immunoSEQ multiplex PCR; TCRdb's copy has only in-frame clones and lacks some. The top ten hold roughly 6% of the sample, which has about 350,000 clones, about nine tenths seen once. Overall study results and limits: The TCR-based breadth and depth measures might underestimate overall T cell responses. Higher spike-specific TCR breadth was found in vaccine recipients than in placebo recipients.

A remark on this clone: No antigen is known for it.

With V trimmed by 3 bases and J by 3 bases, 7 bases remained unmatched. The CDR3 is 16 amino acids. CDR1 and CDR2 from the germline V gene are MGHRA and YSYEKL. Treatment noted: around 19 received Ad26.COV2.S at low or high dose, single or two shots; 5 received placebo; per-sample allocation not given. Following the first vaccine or placebo injection, samples were taken on day 63. The V and J genes are TRBV4-1 and TRBJ1-2; TRBD1 matches 10 bases. The source material was peripheral blood, sampled in a trial of Ad26.COV2.S vaccine versus placebo. The sequence derives from a person between 18 and 60 years old who received the Ad26.COV2.S COVID-19 vaccine or a placebo. As DNA, the CDR3 is TGCGCCAGCAGCCACCGACGACAGGGGGCGGACTATGGCTACACCTTC. It yields the protein CASSHRRQGADYGYTF.